This T cell receptor (beta chain) was captured in a study of T cell responses to AZD1222 COVID-19 vaccine. The CDR3 covers 14 residues. Germline CDR1 and CDR2: SGHKS and YYEKEE (reference sequence). J gave up 2 bases and V 5 bases, and 3 bases lay outside the gene matches. The table came from immunoSEQ multiplex PCR; TCRdb's copy has only in-frame clones and leaves some out. The table includes over 70,000 clones, about 74% detected once. The table lists this clone with a few counts. The antigen is undetermined. Study-wide points: Spike-spanning, vaccine-associated CD4 TCRs were dominant at 160-218 and 743-854. The donor cohort was predominantly white British with a female majority, and clonal diversity may have been underestimated. Receipt of two AZD1222 doses was followed by a rise in Spike-specific TCR breadth and depth.

This material consisted of peripheral blood, taken 28 days after the second dose of the MenACWY control vaccine. The source is an adult who received the MenACWY meningococcal vaccine as a control. The chain joins TRBV5-5 to TRBJ1-1; 10 bases agree with TRBD1. CDR3 loop: CASSQTGGNTEAFF. The DNA for the CDR3 is TGTGCCAGCAGTCAGACAGGGGGCAACACTGAAGCTTTCTTT.